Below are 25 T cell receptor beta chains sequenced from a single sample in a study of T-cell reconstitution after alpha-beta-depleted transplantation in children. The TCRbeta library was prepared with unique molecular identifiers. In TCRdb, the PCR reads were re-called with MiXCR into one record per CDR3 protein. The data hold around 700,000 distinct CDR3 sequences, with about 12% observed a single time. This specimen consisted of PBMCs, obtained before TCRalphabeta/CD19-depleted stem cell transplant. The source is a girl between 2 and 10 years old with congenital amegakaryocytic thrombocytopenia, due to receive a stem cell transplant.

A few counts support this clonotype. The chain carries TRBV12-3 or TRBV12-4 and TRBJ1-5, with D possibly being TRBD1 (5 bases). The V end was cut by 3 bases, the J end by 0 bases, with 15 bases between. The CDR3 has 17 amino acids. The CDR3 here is CASSLGDGRHSNQPQHF. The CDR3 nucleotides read TGTGCCAGCAGTTTGGGGGACGGAAGACATAGCAATCAGCCCCAGCATTTT.

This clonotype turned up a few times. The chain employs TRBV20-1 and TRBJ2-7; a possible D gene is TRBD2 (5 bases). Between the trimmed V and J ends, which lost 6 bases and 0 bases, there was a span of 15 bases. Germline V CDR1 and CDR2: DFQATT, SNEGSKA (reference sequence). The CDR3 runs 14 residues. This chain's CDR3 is CSAPRVGSSYEQYF. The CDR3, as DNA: TGCAGTGCACCGAGGGTGGGAAGCTCCTACGAGCAGTACTTC.

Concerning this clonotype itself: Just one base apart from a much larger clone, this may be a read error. CDR3 residues: CASSSTGSGEPFF. CDR3 in DNA: TGTGCCAGCAGTTCTACAGGGTCCGGGGAGCCGTTTTTT. The V call is TRBV27, the J call TRBJ2-2, with D tentatively TRBD1 (6 bases). The CDR3 has 13 residues. The germline gives CDR1 MNHEY, CDR2 SMNVEV (reference sequence).

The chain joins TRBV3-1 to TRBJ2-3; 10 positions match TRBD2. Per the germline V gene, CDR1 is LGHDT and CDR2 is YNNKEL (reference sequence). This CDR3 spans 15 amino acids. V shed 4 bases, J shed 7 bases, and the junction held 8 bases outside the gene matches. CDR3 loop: CASSRLAGDEHTQYF. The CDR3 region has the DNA TGTGCCAGCAGCCGTCTAGCGGGAGACGAACATACGCAGTATTTT.

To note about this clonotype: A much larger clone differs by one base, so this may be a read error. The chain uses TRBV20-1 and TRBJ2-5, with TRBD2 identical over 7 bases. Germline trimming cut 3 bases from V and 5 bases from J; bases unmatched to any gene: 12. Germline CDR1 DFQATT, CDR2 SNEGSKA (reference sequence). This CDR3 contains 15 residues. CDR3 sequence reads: CSASSLAVVLETQYF. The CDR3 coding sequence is TGCAGTGCTAGCAGCCTAGCGGTAGTTTTGGAGACCCAGTACTTC.

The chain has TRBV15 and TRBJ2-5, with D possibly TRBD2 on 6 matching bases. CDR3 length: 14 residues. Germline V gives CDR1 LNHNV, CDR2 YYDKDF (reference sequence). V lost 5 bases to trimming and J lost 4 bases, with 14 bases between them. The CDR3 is CATSGVTGVETQYF. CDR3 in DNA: TGTGCCACCAGCGGGGTTACGGGAGTAGAGACCCAGTACTTC.

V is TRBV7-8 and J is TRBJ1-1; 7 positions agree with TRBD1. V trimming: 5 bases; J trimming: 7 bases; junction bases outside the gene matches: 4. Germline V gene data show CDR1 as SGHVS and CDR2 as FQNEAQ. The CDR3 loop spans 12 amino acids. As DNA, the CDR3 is TGTGCCAGCAGCACAGGGGCCTTTGAAGCTTTCTTT. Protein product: CASSTGAFEAFF.

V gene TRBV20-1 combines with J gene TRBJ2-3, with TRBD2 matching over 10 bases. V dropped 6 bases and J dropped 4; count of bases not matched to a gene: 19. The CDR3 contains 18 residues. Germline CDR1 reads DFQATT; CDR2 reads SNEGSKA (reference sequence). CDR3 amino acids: CSARNSGRASTGSDTQYF. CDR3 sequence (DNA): TGCAGTGCCCGGAACAGCGGGAGGGCCTCTACGGGGTCAGATACGCAGTATTTT.

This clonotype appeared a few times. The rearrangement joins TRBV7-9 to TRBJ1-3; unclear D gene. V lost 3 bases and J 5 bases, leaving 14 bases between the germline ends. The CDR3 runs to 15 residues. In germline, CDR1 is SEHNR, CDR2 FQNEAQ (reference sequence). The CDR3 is CASSFVGLVRNTIYF. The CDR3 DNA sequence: TGTGCCAGCAGCTTCGTGGGTTTAGTTAGAAACACCATATATTTT.

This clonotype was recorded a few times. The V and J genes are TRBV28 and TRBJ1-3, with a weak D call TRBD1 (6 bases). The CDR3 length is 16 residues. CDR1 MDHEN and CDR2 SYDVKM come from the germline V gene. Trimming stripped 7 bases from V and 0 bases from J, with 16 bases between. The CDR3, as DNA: TGTGCCAGCACCCAGACAGGTCTTAGCTCTGGAAACACCATATATTTT. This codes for CASTQTGLSSGNTIYF.

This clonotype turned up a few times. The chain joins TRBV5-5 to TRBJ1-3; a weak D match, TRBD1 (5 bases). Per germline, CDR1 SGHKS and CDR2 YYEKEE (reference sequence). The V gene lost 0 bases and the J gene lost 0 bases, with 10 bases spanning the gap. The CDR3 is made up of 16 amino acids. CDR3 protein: CASSLDRLYSGNTIYF. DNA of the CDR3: TGTGCCAGCAGCTTGGACAGGCTGTACTCTGGAAACACCATATATTTT.

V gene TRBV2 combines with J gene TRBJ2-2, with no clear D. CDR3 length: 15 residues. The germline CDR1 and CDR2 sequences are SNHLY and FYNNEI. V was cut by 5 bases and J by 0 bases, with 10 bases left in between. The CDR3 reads CASSLNMANTGELFF. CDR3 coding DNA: TGTGCCAGCAGTTTAAACATGGCGAACACCGGGGAGCTGTTTTTT.

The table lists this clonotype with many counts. The CDR3 reads CSANPQTSGRADEQFF. CDR3 nucleotide sequence: TGCAGTGCTAACCCGCAGACTAGCGGGAGGGCCGACGAGCAGTTCTTC. This chain connects TRBV20-1 to TRBJ2-1; 14 nucleotides agree with TRBD2. V lost 4 bases and J lost 10; bases outside the gene matches: 12. The CDR3 contains 16 residues. Germline loops: CDR1 DFQATT, CDR2 SNEGSKA (reference sequence).

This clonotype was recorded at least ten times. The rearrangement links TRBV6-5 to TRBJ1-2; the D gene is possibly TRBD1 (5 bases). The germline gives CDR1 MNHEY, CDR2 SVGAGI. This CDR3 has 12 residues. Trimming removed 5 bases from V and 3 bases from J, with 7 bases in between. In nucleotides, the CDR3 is TGTGCCAGCAGTACGGGACACTATGGCTACACCTTC. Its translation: CASSTGHYGYTF.

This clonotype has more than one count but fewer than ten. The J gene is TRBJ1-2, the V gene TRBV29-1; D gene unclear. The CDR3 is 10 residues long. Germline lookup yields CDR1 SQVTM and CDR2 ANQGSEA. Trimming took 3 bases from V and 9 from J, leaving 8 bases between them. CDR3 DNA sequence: TGCAGCGTTGAGGGCTTTAGCTACACCTTC. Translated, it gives CSVEGFSYTF. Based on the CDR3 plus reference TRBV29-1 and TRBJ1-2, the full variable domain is SAVISQKPSRDICQRGTSLTIQCQVDSQVTMMFWYRQQPGQSLTLIATANQGSEATYESGFVIDKFPISRPNLTFSTLTVSNMSPEDSSIYLCSVEGFSYTFGSGTRLTVV.

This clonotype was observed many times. In nucleotides, the CDR3 is TGTGCCAGCAGTTTATTGTCATTACGATCCTACGAGCAGTACTTC. Its translation: CASSLLSLRSYEQYF. The chain has TRBV28 and TRBJ2-7, with unresolved D. The germline gives CDR1 MDHEN, CDR2 SYDVKM. The V gene lost 1 base and the J gene lost 1 base, with 11 bases spanning the gap. The CDR3 totals 15 residues.

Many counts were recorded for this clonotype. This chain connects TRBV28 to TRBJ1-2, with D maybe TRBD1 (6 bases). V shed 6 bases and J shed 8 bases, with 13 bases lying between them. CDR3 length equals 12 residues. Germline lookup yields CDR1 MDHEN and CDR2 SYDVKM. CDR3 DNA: TGTGCCAGCAGCACGTACAGGGACGGCTACACCTTC. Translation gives CASSTYRDGYTF.

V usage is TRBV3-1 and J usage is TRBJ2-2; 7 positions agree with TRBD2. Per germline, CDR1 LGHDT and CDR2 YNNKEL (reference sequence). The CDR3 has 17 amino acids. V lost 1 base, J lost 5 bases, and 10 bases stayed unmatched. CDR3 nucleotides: TGTGCCAGCAGCCAAGGATGGGCGGGAGCAGGAACCGGGGAGCTGTTTTTT. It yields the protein CASSQGWAGAGTGELFF.

In nucleotides, the CDR3 is TGTGCCAGCAGGCACCCAGGAAACACTGAAGCTTTCTTT. It encodes CASRHPGNTEAFF. This chain joins TRBV7-9 and TRBJ1-1; D call uncertain. CDR3 length equals 13 residues. CDR1 is SEHNR and CDR2 is FQNEAQ in the germline V gene (reference sequence). V was pared by 6 bases and J by 2 bases, with 10 bases between.

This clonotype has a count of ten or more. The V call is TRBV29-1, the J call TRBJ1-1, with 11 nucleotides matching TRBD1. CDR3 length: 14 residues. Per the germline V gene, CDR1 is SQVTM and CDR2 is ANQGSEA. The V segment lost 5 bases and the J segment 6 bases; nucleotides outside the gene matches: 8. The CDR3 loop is CSVLTGTGGPEAFF. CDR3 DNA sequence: TGCAGCGTTCTGACCGGGACAGGGGGACCTGAAGCTTTCTTT. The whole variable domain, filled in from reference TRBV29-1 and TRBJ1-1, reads SAVISQKPSRDICQRGTSLTIQCQVDSQVTMMFWYRQQPGQSLTLIATANQGSEATYESGFVIDKFPISRPNLTFSTLTVSNMSPEDSSIYLCSVLTGTGGPEAFFGQGTRLTVV.

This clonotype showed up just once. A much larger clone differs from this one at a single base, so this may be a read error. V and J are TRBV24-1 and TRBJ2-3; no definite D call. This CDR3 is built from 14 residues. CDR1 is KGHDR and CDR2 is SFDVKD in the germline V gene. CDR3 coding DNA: TGTGCCCCCAGTGATTTCCCCGGGACAGATACGCAGTATTTT. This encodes CAPSDFPGTDTQYF.

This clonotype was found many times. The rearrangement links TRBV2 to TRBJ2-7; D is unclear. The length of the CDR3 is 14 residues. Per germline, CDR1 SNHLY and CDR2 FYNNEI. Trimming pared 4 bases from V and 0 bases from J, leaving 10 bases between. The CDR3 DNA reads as TGTGCCAGCAGTGCAAGGCGGAGCTCCTACGAGCAGTACTTC. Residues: CASSARRSSYEQYF.

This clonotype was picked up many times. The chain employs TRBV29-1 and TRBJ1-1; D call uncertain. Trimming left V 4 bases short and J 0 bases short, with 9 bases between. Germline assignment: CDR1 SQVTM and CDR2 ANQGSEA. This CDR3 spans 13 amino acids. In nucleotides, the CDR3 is TGCAGCGTTGGCAGGTCCTTGAACACTGAAGCTTTCTTT. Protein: CSVGRSLNTEAFF.

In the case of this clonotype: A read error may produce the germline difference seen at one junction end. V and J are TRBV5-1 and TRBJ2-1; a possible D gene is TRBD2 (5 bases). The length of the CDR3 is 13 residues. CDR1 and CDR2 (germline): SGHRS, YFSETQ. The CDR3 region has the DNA TGCGCCACCAGCGGCTATCCGGTGAATGAGCAGTTCTTC. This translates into CATSGYPVNEQFF.

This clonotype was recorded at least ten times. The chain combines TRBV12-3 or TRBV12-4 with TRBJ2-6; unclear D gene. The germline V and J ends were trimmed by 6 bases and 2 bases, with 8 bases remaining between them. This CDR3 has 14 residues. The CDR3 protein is CASRRGPGANVLTF. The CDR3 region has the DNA TGTGCCAGCAGGCGTGGGCCTGGGGCCAACGTCCTGACTTTC.